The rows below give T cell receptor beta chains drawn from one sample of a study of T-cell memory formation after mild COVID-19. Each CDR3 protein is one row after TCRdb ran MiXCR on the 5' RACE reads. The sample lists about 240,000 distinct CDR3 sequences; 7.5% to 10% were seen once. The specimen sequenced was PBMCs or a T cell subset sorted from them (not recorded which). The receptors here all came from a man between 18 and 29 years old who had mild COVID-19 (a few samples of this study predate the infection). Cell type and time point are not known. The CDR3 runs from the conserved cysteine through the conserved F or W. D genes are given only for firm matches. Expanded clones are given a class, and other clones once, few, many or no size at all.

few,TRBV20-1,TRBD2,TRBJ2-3,CSARYSPSGDFTDTQYF,TGCAGTGCTAGGTATTCGCCTAGCGGGGACTTCACAGATACGCAGTATTTT
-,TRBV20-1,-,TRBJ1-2,CSARDGGNYGYTF,TGCAGTGCTAGGGACGGCGGAAACTATGGCTACACCTTC
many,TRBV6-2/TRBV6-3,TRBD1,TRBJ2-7,CASSPIGQGVYEQYF,TGTGCCAGCAGTCCAATTGGACAGGGGGTCTACGAGCAGTACTTC
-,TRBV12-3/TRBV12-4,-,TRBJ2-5,CASAGSRQETQYF,TGTGCCAGCGCCGGCAGCAGACAAGAGACCCAGTACTTC
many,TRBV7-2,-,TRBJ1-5,CASSLAAGLNQPQHF,TGTGCCAGCAGCTTAGCCGCAGGGCTCAATCAGCCCCAGCATTTT
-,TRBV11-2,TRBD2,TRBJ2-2,CASSLLAVTGELFF,TGTGCCAGCAGCTTACTAGCGGTCACCGGGGAGCTGTTTTTT
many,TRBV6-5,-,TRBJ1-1,CASSGRRANTEAFF,TGTGCCAGCAGCGGGAGGAGGGCGAACACTGAAGCTTTCTTT
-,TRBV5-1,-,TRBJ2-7,CASSLGVSGYEQYF,TGCGCCAGCAGCTTGGGCGTATCTGGCTACGAGCAGTACTTC
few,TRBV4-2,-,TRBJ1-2,CASSQDNWFGYTF,TGTGCCAGCAGCCAAGATAATTGGTTTGGCTACACCTTC
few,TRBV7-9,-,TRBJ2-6,CASSRFGANVLTF,TGTGCCAGCAGCCGTTTTGGGGCCAACGTCCTGACTTTC
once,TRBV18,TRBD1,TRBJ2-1,CASSPPSGTGGKNEQFF,TGTGCCAGCTCACCACCGTCCGGGACAGGGGGCAAGAATGAGCAGTTCTTC
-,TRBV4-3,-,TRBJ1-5,CASSQGTGSDGQPQHF,TGCGCCAGCAGCCAAGGCACAGGGTCTGACGGACAGCCCCAGCATTTT
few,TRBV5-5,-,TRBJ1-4,CASSLDPPRDEKLFF,TGTGCCAGCAGCTTGGACCCACCTCGGGATGAAAAACTGTTTTTT
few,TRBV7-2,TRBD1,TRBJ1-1,CASSLAGTGGITYTEAFF,TGTGCCAGCAGCTTGGCCGGGACAGGGGGAATTACGTACACTGAAGCTTTCTTT
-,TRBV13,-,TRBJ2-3,CASSLAGVGTDTQYF,TGTGCCAGCAGCTTAGCGGGGGTAGGGACAGATACGCAGTATTTT
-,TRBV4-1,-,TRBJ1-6,CASSQRQESSPLHF,TGCGCCAGCAGCCAGAGACAGGAGTCTTCACCCCTCCACTTT
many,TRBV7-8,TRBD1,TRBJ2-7,CASSSRPGQGGYEQYF,TGTGCCAGCAGCTCACGACCGGGACAGGGGGGTTACGAGCAGTACTTC
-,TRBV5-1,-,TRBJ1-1,CASTATGGGYTEAFF,TGCGCCAGCACCGCCACCGGGGGAGGGTACACTGAAGCTTTCTTT
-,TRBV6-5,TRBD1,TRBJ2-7,CASSYMRQGNEQYF,TGTGCCAGCAGTTACATGAGACAGGGAAACGAGCAGTACTTC
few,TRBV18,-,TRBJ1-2,CASSPPTAGGYTF,TGTGCCAGCTCACCACCGACCGCTGGTGGCTACACCTTC